A single sample is the source of the 27 T cell receptor beta chains below, sequenced in a study of blood T cell repertoires in COVID-19. Data came from immunoSEQ multiplex PCR; TCRdb stores just in-frame clones and leaves some out. Of around 8,800 clones in the sample, roughly nine tenths were seen once. The sample comprised peripheral blood. All receptors come from a man in his fifties or sixties with acute or convalescent COVID-19.

The rearrangement joins TRBV27 to TRBJ1-1; TRBD1 agrees at 7 bases. Germline V gene sequence: CDR1 MNHEY, CDR2 SMNVEV (reference sequence). V trimming: 5 bases; J trimming: 4 bases; junction bases outside the gene matches: 4. This CDR3 is built from 13 residues. CDR3 sequence reads: CASSLTGATEAFF. CDR3 in DNA: TGTGCCAGCAGTCTCACAGGGGCCACTGAAGCTTTCTTT.

The chain recombines TRBV5-6 with TRBJ1-5; D may be TRBD1 (5 bases). The CDR3 is made up of 17 amino acids. Trimming cost V 2 bases and J 0 bases, with 15 bases left between them. In germline, CDR1 is SGHDT, CDR2 YYEEEE. CDR3 loop: CASSFGGGPYSNQPQHF. DNA of the CDR3: TGTGCCAGCAGCTTCGGCGGGGGTCCCTATAGCAATCAGCCCCAGCATTTT.

The J gene is TRBJ1-5, the V gene TRBV19, with 7 bases fitting TRBD1. V dropped 6 bases and J dropped 0; count of bases not matched to a gene: 5. Per germline, CDR1 LNHDA and CDR2 SQIVND (reference sequence). The CDR3 sequence is 15 residues long. This CDR3 reads CASSGTVYSNQPQHF. Written as DNA, the CDR3 is TGTGCCAGTAGCGGGACAGTGTATAGCAATCAGCCCCAGCATTTT.

The genes are TRBV5-3 and TRBJ2-5; tentative D call: TRBD1 (5 bases). TRBV5-3 is treated as an ORF (open reading frame) with a function not yet certain. The CDR3 runs to 15 residues. V lost 3 bases and J lost 1, with 13 bases in between. In DNA, the CDR3 is TGTGCCAGAAGCTGTGGGGTCAGGGTCCAAGAGACCCAGTACTTC. This sequence encodes CARSCGVRVQETQYF.

V and J are TRBV7-2 and TRBJ2-1, with 8 bases that match TRBD1. The germline V gene encodes CDR1 SGHTA and CDR2 FQGNSA. This CDR3 has 15 residues. The ends lost 1 base at V and 4 bases at J; junction bases unmatched: 3. The CDR3 coding sequence is TGTGCCAGCAGCTTAGGGACAGGGATTTACAATGAGCAGTTCTTC. Protein product: CASSLGTGIYNEQFF.

The genes are TRBV7-9 and TRBJ1-1; TRBD1 aligns across 7 bases. The CDR3 contains 16 residues. Germline values: CDR1 SEHNR, CDR2 FQNEAQ (reference sequence). V shed 4 bases, J shed 0 bases, and the junction held 8 bases outside the gene matches. CDR3 amino acids: CASSSGQRMMNTEAFF. As DNA, the CDR3 is TGTGCCAGCAGCTCGGGACAGCGAATGATGAACACTGAAGCTTTCTTT.

This chain joins TRBV4-3 and TRBJ1-1; possible D gene TRBD1, 5 bases. This CDR3 is 13 amino acids long. CDR1 LGHNA and CDR2 YSLEER come from the germline V gene. Trimming took off 1 base at V and 3 bases at J, with 6 bases between the two ends. The CDR3 sequence is CASSQARDTEAFF. The CDR3 bases are TGCGCCAGCAGCCAAGCCAGGGACACTGAAGCTTTCTTT.

The count of this clone is one. The gene calls are TRBV18 and TRBJ1-5; D is ambiguous. The CDR3 length is 13 residues. V lost 9 bases, J lost 2 bases, and 11 bases lay in between. Germline values: CDR1 KGHSH, CDR2 LQKENI. CDR3 in amino acids: CASQEARNQPQHF. The DNA for the CDR3 is TGTGCCAGTCAGGAGGCTCGCAATCAGCCCCAGCATTTT.

The V and J genes are TRBV5-4 and TRBJ2-2; possible D gene TRBD2, 6 bases. Deletions cut 2 bases from V and 5 bases from J, with 13 bases between. The V gene's germline CDR1 is SGHNT and CDR2 YYREEE (reference sequence). The CDR3 runs 15 residues. This CDR3 is CASSFWVAGTGELFF. The CDR3 coding sequence is TGTGCCAGCAGCTTTTGGGTCGCGGGAACCGGGGAGCTGTTTTTT.

J is TRBJ1-2 and V is TRBV28; D not resolved. Looked up from germline, CDR1 is MDHEN and CDR2 is SYDVKM. The V gene lost 6 bases and the J gene lost 11 bases, with 13 bases spanning the gap. CDR3 length: 11 residues. CDR3: CASRVGRVYTF. As DNA, the CDR3 is TGTGCCAGCAGGGTAGGGCGGGTGTACACCTTC.

By sample fraction, this clone is medium-sized (0.01 to 0.1%). V is TRBV4-1 and J is TRBJ2-1; tentatively, D is TRBD1 (6 bases). V dropped 0 bases and J dropped 0 bases, with 6 bases sitting between them. The CDR3 contains 15 residues. CDR1 and CDR2 from the germline V gene are MGHRA and YSYEKL. CDR3 bases: TGCGCCAGCAGCCAAGAAGGGGGCTCCTACAATGAGCAGTTCTTC. Translating it yields CASSQEGGSYNEQFF.

The rearrangement uses TRBV4-1 and TRBJ2-7, with 12 positions matching TRBD2. Losses at the gene ends were 0 bases for V and 3 bases for J; bases not matched to a gene: 12. From germline, CDR1 is MGHRA and CDR2 YSYEKL. This CDR3 comprises 19 residues. This CDR3 is CASSQEPGLAGPSFYEQYF. The CDR3 DNA is TGCGCCAGCAGCCAAGAACCGGGACTAGCGGGCCCTTCCTTCTACGAGCAGTACTTC.

This chain connects TRBV5-1 to TRBJ2-3, with 10 bases fitting TRBD2. Looked up from germline, CDR1 is SGHRS and CDR2 is YFSETQ. The CDR3 loop spans 18 amino acids. The J segment lost 0 bases and the V segment lost 5 bases, leaving 12 bases of the junction unmatched. The CDR3 region has the DNA TGCGCCAGCAGTCGTAGACTAGCGGGCGGCCTTAGCACAGATACGCAGTATTTT. This encodes CASSRRLAGGLSTDTQYF.

The V and J genes are TRBV12-5 and TRBJ2-1, with 7 bases that match TRBD1. The trim removed 3 bases at V and 0 bases at J, leaving 2 bases unmatched. The CDR3 spans 15 residues. Germline CDR1 is LGHNT and CDR2 is FRNRAP. The CDR3 DNA reads TGTGCTAGTGGTTTACAGGGGAGCTCCTACAATGAGCAGTTCTTC. Translated, it gives CASGLQGSSYNEQFF.

The chain has TRBV19 and TRBJ2-1; TRBD2 matches 11 bases. The germline gives CDR1 LNHDA, CDR2 SQIVND (reference sequence). The CDR3 has 16 residues. V dropped 4 bases and J dropped 2; count of bases not matched to a gene: 4. For the CDR3, the DNA is TGTGCCAGTAGTAGATGGGGACTAGCGGCCTACAATGAGCAGTTCTTC. This codes for CASSRWGLAAYNEQFF.

The chain links TRBV19 to TRBJ2-3, with D tentatively TRBD2 (6 bases). Trimming took 4 bases from V and 1 from J, leaving 9 bases between them. The CDR3 is 14 amino acids. Germline lookup yields CDR1 LNHDA and CDR2 SQIVND (reference sequence). The CDR3 region has the DNA TGTGCCAGTAGTAGTGGCGGGGGCACAGATACGCAGTATTTT. Its protein is CASSSGGGTDTQYF.

The chain joins TRBV7-2 to TRBJ2-6; 8 positions agree with TRBD2. Germline V CDR1 and CDR2: SGHTA, FQGNSA. V shed 0 bases, J shed 1 base, and the junction held 5 bases outside the gene matches. This CDR3 contains 18 residues. Here the CDR3 DNA reads TGTGCCAGCAGCTTAGCTGGCGGGGGGCGGTCTGGGGCCAACGTCCTGACTTTC. Its translation: CASSLAGGGRSGANVLTF.

J is TRBJ1-2 and V is TRBV30; D might be TRBD1 (5 bases). CDR3 length equals 12 residues. The germline CDR1 and CDR2 sequences are GTSNPN and SVGIG (reference sequence). CDR3 bases: TGTGCGAGAACCCAGGGTGCCTATGGCTACACCTTC. It specifies CARTQGAYGYTF.

The V call is TRBV3-1 (or the pseudogene TRBV3-2), the J call TRBJ2-3, with D uncertain. The germline V gene has CDR1 LGHDT and CDR2 YNNKEL (reference sequence). Trimming pared 4 bases from V and 5 bases from J, leaving 10 bases between. The CDR3 has 13 residues. CDR3: CASSLRSGDTQYF. As DNA, the CDR3 is TGTGCCAGCAGCCTGAGATCGGGAGATACGCAGTATTTT.

This clone was recorded only once. V usage is TRBV15 and J usage is TRBJ2-7; D possibly corresponds to TRBD2 (5 bases). In germline, CDR1 is LNHNV, CDR2 YYDKDF (reference sequence). CDR3 length equals 14 residues. V lost 1 base to trimming and J lost 4 bases, with 11 bases between them. The CDR3: CATSRAGEKYEQYF. DNA of the CDR3: TGTGCCACCAGCAGAGCCGGGGAAAAATACGAGCAGTACTTC.

The CDR3 DNA sequence: TGTGCCAGCAGTGCCCAGGGGGGCTCCTACAATGAGCAGTTCTTC. Translated: CASSAQGGSYNEQFF. This chain links TRBV2 with TRBJ2-1, with D possibly being TRBD1 (7 bases). This CDR3 region has 15 residues. V dropped 4 bases and J dropped 0 bases, with 10 bases sitting between them. Germline V gene lookup returns CDR1 SNHLY and CDR2 FYNNEI.

V and J are TRBV7-2 and TRBJ1-5, with TRBD1 identical over 7 bases. V lost 4 bases and J lost 7; bases outside the gene matches: 10. Germline loops: CDR1 SGHTA, CDR2 FQGNSA. The CDR3 length is 15 residues. CDR3: CASSSRTGSQQPQHF. The CDR3 DNA reads TGTGCCAGCAGCTCACGGACAGGCTCGCAGCAGCCCCAGCATTTT.

The J gene is TRBJ1-4, the V gene TRBV7-8; D uncertain. This CDR3 contains 15 residues. V was pared by 5 bases and J by 0 bases, with 10 bases between. Germline V gene data show CDR1 as SGHVS and CDR2 as FQNEAQ. This CDR3 reads CASSLKRATNEKLFF. CDR3 in DNA: TGTGCCAGCAGCCTAAAGCGAGCAACTAATGAAAAACTGTTTTTT. Full variable domain (outside the CDR3, taken from reference TRBV7-8 and TRBJ1-4): GAGVSQSPRYKVAKRGQDVALRCDPISGHVSLFWYQQALGQGPEFLTYFQNEAQLDKSGLPSDRFFAERPEGSVSTLKIQRTQQEDSAVYLCASSLKRATNEKLFFGSGTQLSVL.

This clone was picked up one time. The chain combines TRBV7-8 with TRBJ1-1, with 7 bases matching TRBD1. Germline V gene sequence: CDR1 SGHVS, CDR2 FQNEAQ. CDR3 length: 16 amino acids. Losses at the gene ends were 5 bases for V and 2 bases for J; bases not matched to a gene: 11. CDR3 in amino acids: CASSLGTEHRNTEAFF. The CDR3 DNA is TGTGCCAGCAGCCTGGGGACAGAACATCGAAACACTGAAGCTTTCTTT. Looking up the rest from reference TRBV7-8 and TRBJ1-1 gives the full variable domain: GAGVSQSPRYKVAKRGQDVALRCDPISGHVSLFWYQQALGQGPEFLTYFQNEAQLDKSGLPSDRFFAERPEGSVSTLKIQRTQQEDSAVYLCASSLGTEHRNTEAFFGQGTRLTVV.

The V call is TRBV14, the J call TRBJ1-1; weak D call: TRBD1 (5 bases). Germline V gives CDR1 SGHDN, CDR2 FVKESK. V lost 0 bases and J 0 bases, leaving 23 bases between the germline ends. CDR3 length: 20 amino acids. The CDR3 DNA is TGTGCCAGCAGCCAAGATAGGTGGTTAGGGGATGGCCTTCTGAACACTGAAGCTTTCTTT. Amino acids: CASSQDRWLGDGLLNTEAFF. The full variable domain, completed using reference TRBV14 and TRBJ1-1, is EAGVTQFPSHSVIEKGQTVTLRCDPISGHDNLYWYRRVMGKEIKFLLHFVKESKQDESGMPNNRFLAERTGGTYSTLKVQPAELEDSGVYFCASSQDRWLGDGLLNTEAFFGQGTRLTVV.

This clone showed up just once. V is TRBV7-2 and J is TRBJ2-4; TRBD1 agrees at 9 bases. The trim removed 5 bases at V and 8 bases at J, leaving 10 bases unmatched. The CDR3 contains 15 residues. CDR1 SGHTA and CDR2 FQGNSA come from the germline V gene. The CDR3 DNA is TGTGCCAGCAGCACAACGACAGGGGGGCTTCACATTCAGTACTTC. This translates into CASSTTTGGLHIQYF.

The V call is TRBV5-4, the J call TRBJ2-3; weak D call: TRBD1 (8 bases). V lost 2 bases, J lost 5 bases, and 15 bases lay in between. Germline loops: CDR1 SGHNT, CDR2 YYREEE (reference sequence). This CDR3 is 15 amino acids long. The CDR3 protein is CASSFDRGGGDTQYF. CDR3 nucleotides: TGTGCCAGCAGCTTCGACAGGGGAGGGGGAGATACGCAGTATTTT.